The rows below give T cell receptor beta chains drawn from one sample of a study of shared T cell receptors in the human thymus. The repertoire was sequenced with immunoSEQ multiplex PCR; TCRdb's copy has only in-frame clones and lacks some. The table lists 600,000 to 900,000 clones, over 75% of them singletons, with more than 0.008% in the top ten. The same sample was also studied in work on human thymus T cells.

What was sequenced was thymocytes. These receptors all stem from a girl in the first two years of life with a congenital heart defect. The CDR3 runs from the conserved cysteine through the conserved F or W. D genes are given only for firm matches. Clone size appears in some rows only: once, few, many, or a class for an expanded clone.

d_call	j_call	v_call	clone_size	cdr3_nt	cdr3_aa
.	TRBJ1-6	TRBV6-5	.	TGTGCCCTGGTGGACAGTCAAAATTCACCCCTCCACTTT	CALVDSQNSPLHF
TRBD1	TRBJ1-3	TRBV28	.	TGTGCCAGCAGTTCGAACGTAGGGACAGGAATAGAGGGTAGAGACACCATATATTTT	CASSSNVGTGIEGRDTIYF
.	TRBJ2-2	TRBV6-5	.	TGTGCCAGCAGTTACTCGACGGGGGAGGACACCGGGGAGCTGTTTTTT	CASSYSTGEDTGELFF
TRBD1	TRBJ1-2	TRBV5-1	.	TGCGCCAGCAGCAGGGGACAGGTCTATGGCTACACCTTC	CASSRGQVYGYTF
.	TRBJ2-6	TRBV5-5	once	TGTGCCAGCAGGACACTTGCTGGGGCCAACGTCCTGACTTTC	CASRTLAGANVLTF
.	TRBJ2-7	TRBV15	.	TGTGCCACCAGCGTTCCAGGGCACGAGCAGTACTTC	CATSVPGHEQYF
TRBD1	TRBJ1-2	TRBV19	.	TGTGCCAGTAGTGTACATCCCGGGACAGGGGTCGATTATGGCTACACCTTC	CASSVHPGTGVDYGYTF
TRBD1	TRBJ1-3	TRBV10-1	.	TGCGCCAGCTCTGGACAGGGGGCCGTGGACACCATATATTTT	CASSGQGAVDTIYF
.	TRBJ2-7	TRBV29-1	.	TGCAGCGTTGCCCACGTGGGGCAAATATCTTGCGAGCAGTACTTC	CSVAHVGQISCEQYF
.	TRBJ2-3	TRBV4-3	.	TGCGCCAGCAGCCAAGATACGCGGGGATGCACAGATACGCAGTATTTT	CASSQDTRGCTDTQYF
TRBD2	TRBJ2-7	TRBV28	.	TGTGCCAGCTACTGGGAGGGTTCGGAGGAGCAGTACTTC	CASYWEGSEEQYF
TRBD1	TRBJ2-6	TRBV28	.	TGTGCCAGCAAAGACAGGGGGTTGGCCAACGTCCTGACTTTC	CASKDRGLANVLTF
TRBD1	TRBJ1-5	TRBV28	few	TGTGCCAGCAGTTTCCGCCAGGGGGCGGATCAGCCCCAGCATTTT	CASSFRQGADQPQHF
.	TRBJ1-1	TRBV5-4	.	TGTGCCAGCAGCTTGGCCCCCACCCCGACATCCACTGAAGCTTTCTTT	CASSLAPTPTSTEAFF
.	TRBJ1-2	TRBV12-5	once	TGTGCTAGTGGTTCACCCTTCGTGGAGGGCTACACCTTC	CASGSPFVEGYTF
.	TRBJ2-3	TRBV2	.	TGTGCCAGCAGTGTTCGAGGGACTAGCACAGATACGCAGTATTTT	CASSVRGTSTDTQYF
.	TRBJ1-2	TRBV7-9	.	TGTGCCAGCAGCTCGAACAGGCATACCCGAGGCTACACCTTC	CASSSNRHTRGYTF
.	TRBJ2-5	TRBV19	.	TGTGCCAGTATGGGACTTACCCAAGAGACCCAGTACTTC	CASMGLTQETQYF
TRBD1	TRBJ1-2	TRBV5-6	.	TGTGCCAGCAGCTTGTACAGGGGATTTGAGCACTACACCTTC	CASSLYRGFEHYTF
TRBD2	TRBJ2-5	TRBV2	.	TGTGCCAGCAGTGGTATTCCTCCTAGCGGGGGGCCCCAAGAGACCCAGTACTTC	CASSGIPPSGGPQETQYF
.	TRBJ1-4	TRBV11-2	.	TGTGCCAGCAGCTTAGTGGCGGTTTTGGGAGGATCGAATGAAAAACTGTTTTTT	CASSLVAVLGGSNEKLFF
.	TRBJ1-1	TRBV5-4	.	TGTGCCAGCAGCTTGTACGGCACAGCCGGCCATGAAGCTTTCTTT	CASSLYGTAGHEAFF
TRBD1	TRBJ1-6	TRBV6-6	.	TGTGCCAGCGAACGGGACAGCTCCTATAATTCACCCCTCCACTTT	CASERDSSYNSPLHF
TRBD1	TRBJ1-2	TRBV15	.	TGTGCCACCAGCAAACGACAGGGGGCCAACTATGGCTACACCTTC	CATSKRQGANYGYTF
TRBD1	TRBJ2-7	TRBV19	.	TGTGCCAGTAGTACATACAGGGGTATCGGAACCTACGAGCAGTACTTC	CASSTYRGIGTYEQYF